This T cell receptor beta chain originates from a study of blood T cell repertoires in COVID-19. Study background: Sample material is recorded as cDNA or gDNA derived from T cells, B-cell-depleted T cells, or PBMCs.

TCRdb keeps only in-frame clones here, not all; method: immunoSEQ multiplex PCR. Among around 290,000 clones listed, roughly 86% were seen once. Germline V gene sequence: CDR1 SGHAT, CDR2 FQNNGV. V shed 5 bases and J shed 0 bases, with 8 bases lying between them. The CDR3 consists of 15 residues. The specimen was peripheral blood. The J gene is TRBJ1-6, the V gene TRBV11-2; a weak D match, TRBD1 (6 bases). The receptor's source is a woman aged 50 to 60 who had recovered from COVID-19. CDR3 protein: CASSKDSSYNSPLHF. The CDR3 nucleotides read TGTGCCAGCAGCAAGGACAGCTCCTATAATTCACCCCTCCACTTT.